These 5 T cell receptor beta chains were all obtained from the same sample, sequenced in a study of long-term antiretroviral therapy in people with HIV (dated by TCRdb to the early 2020s). Sequencing of the TRB variable region was done with the immunoSEQ hsTCRB v3.0 assay at survey level resolution. TCRdb retrieved this table from immuneACCESS and kept in-frame rearrangements only. Not all clones are present; in checked studies, unresolved V genes account for under half, and no reason is known for the remainder. The sample profile shows some 21,000 clones; around 83% of them were found once. 5% to 7% of the sample comes from the top ten. Sequences were derived from unsorted PBMCs, sampled 0.2 years after starting antiretroviral therapy. Source of these receptors: a woman aged 30 to 39 with HIV.

V and J are TRBV7-9 and TRBJ1-1; TRBD1 matches 7 bases. Per the germline V gene, CDR1 is SEHNR and CDR2 is FQNEAQ (reference sequence). This CDR3 has 14 amino acids. The J segment lost 6 bases and the V segment lost 1 base, leaving 5 bases of the junction unmatched. The CDR3 protein is CASSLGQGIAEAFF. As DNA, the CDR3 is TGTGCCAGCAGCTTAGGACAGGGTATCGCTGAAGCTTTCTTT.

CDR3 nucleotide sequence: TGTGCCAGCAGCCGCCCCCACACAGGGGGCAATCCCTATGGCTACACCTTC. Translating it yields CASSRPHTGGNPYGYTF. V gene TRBV5-6 combines with J gene TRBJ1-2; TRBD1 matches 9 bases. Germline values: CDR1 SGHDT, CDR2 YYEEEE. This CDR3 is 17 amino acids long. V trimming: 4 bases; J trimming: 4 bases; junction bases outside the gene matches: 14.

The rearrangement uses TRBV4-2 and TRBJ2-4; 9 bases are a match to TRBD2. The V segment lost 0 bases and the J segment 3 bases; nucleotides outside the gene matches: 18. The CDR3 runs to 21 residues. Per the germline V gene, CDR1 is LGHNA and CDR2 is YNFKEQ. The DNA of the CDR3 is TGTGCCAGCAGCCAAGACCCCTCGGTGGGACGCGGGGGGGCCGTCAAAAACATTCAGTACTTC. This encodes CASSQDPSVGRGGAVKNIQYF.

J is TRBJ2-7 and V is TRBV7-3; D is undetermined. V lost 1 base, J lost 0 bases, and 16 bases lay in between. CDR3 length equals 17 residues. Per the germline V gene, CDR1 is SGHTA and CDR2 is FQGTGA. As DNA, the CDR3 is TGTGCCAGCAGCTTAAGGGCGCTCGCTCACAGCTCCTACGAGCAGTACTTC. Translated: CASSLRALAHSSYEQYF.

This clone has more than one count but fewer than ten. The CDR3: CASSPSGLSGDTQYF. CDR3 DNA sequence: TGTGCCAGCAGCCCATCCGGTCTCTCAGGAGATACGCAGTATTTT. The chain combines TRBV5-6 with TRBJ2-3; D gene uncertain. From germline, CDR1 is SGHDT and CDR2 YYEEEE. V dropped 4 bases and J dropped 5 bases, with 17 bases sitting between them. The CDR3 consists of 15 residues.